These T cell receptor beta chains were read from a single sample in a study of blood T cells in healthy people across ages. A single record per CDR3 protein comes from TCRdb applying MiXCR to the 5' RACE reads. The repertoire holds roughly 1,300,000 distinct CDR3 sequences, 55% to 75% seen once, with over 5.5% in the top ten. Sequencing used blood. Every receptor here comes from a man between 18 and 35 years old in good health. Both conserved end residues are part of each CDR3. The D gene is left open where the match is weak. Size is omitted from some rows. Given values are once, few, many or a class for expanded clones.

CDR3 length	V gene	J gene	D gene	clone size	CDR3 protein	CDR3 DNA
15	TRBV4-1	TRBJ2-5	.	.	CASSHGRVESEEQYF	TGCGCCAGCAGCCATGGCAGGGTTGAGTCGGAGGAGCAGTACTTC
15	TRBV29-1	TRBJ1-2	.	.	CSVEEGPQGVYGYTF	TGCAGCGTTGAAGAAGGCCCACAGGGCGTCTATGGCTACACCTTC
14	TRBV5-1	TRBJ2-1	TRBD2	few	CASSPSGRFNEQFF	TGCGCCAGCAGCCCTAGCGGGAGGTTTAATGAGCAGTTCTTC
15	TRBV6-6	TRBJ1-6	TRBD1	few	CASSTDRATNSPLHF	TGTGCCAGCAGCACGGACAGGGCGACTAATTCACCCCTCCACTTT
18	TRBV6-5	TRBJ2-3	TRBD2	.	CASSSGLAGSTSTDTQYF	TGTGCCAGCAGTTCGGGACTAGCGGGATCCACCAGCACAGATACGCAGTATTTT
13	TRBV28	TRBJ2-3	TRBD1	.	CASSVQGLDTQYF	TGTGCCAGCAGTGTACAGGGGTTGGATACGCAGTATTTT
13	TRBV3-1	TRBJ2-2	.	.	CASSQASAEELFF	TGTGCCAGCAGCCAAGCCTCGGCCGAGGAGCTGTTTTTT
14	TRBV3-1	TRBJ2-5	.	.	CASSPSQYQETQYF	TGTGCCAGCAGCCCTAGTCAGTACCAAGAGACCCAGTACTTC
15	TRBV2	TRBJ2-7	.	few	CASSEGGHLTYEQYF	TGTGCCAGCAGTGAAGGGGGACACTTAACCTACGAGCAGTACTTC
15	TRBV7-9	TRBJ1-6	TRBD1	few	CASSTGTGVSSPLHF	TGTGCCAGCAGCACCGGGACAGGGGTTTCTTCACCCCTCCACTTT
14	TRBV10-3	TRBJ1-2	TRBD1	few	CAISALGTGSGYTF	TGTGCCATCAGTGCCCTCGGGACAGGGAGTGGCTACACCTTC
13	TRBV29-1	TRBJ1-1	.	.	CSVQLGPNTEAFF	TGCAGCGTCCAACTCGGGCCTAACACTGAAGCTTTCTTT
15	TRBV7-9	TRBJ1-1	.	.	CASSFSEDSLTEAFF	TGTGCCAGCAGCTTTTCGGAAGACAGCCTCACTGAAGCTTTCTTT
14	TRBV5-1	TRBJ2-3	.	few	CASSLGPGGDTQYF	TGCGCCAGCAGCCTTGGGCCCGGGGGAGATACGCAGTATTTT
15	TRBV12-3/TRBV12-4	TRBJ1-1	TRBD1	few	CASSQGQGTYTEAFF	TGTGCCAGCAGTCAAGGACAGGGAACTTACACTGAAGCTTTCTTT
15	TRBV25-1	TRBJ2-1	.	few	CASAIAHSSYNEQFF	TGTGCCAGCGCCATAGCGCATAGCTCCTACAATGAGCAGTTCTTC
16	TRBV6-2/TRBV6-3	TRBJ2-5	TRBD2	.	CASSLASSGPQETQYF	TGTGCCAGCAGTCTGGCGTCTAGCGGACCTCAAGAGACCCAGTACTTC
15	TRBV2	TRBJ2-1	.	few	CASSPQRVVGIEQFF	TGTGCCAGCAGCCCCCAGCGGGTGGTGGGGATTGAGCAGTTCTTC
14	TRBV29-1	TRBJ1-2	.	few	CSAPKDPSNYGYTF	TGCAGCGCTCCTAAGGACCCGTCTAACTATGGCTACACCTTC
16	TRBV29-1	TRBJ2-7	.	.	CSVIWTARAGSYEQYF	TGCAGCGTAATCTGGACAGCACGAGCTGGATCCTACGAGCAGTACTTC
17	TRBV11-2	TRBJ2-3	TRBD2	.	CASSLLAGGLLTDTQYF	TGTGCCAGCAGCTTACTAGCGGGGGGGCTACTCACAGATACGCAGTATTTT
13	TRBV13	TRBJ1-2	TRBD1	.	CASTTGANYGYTF	TGTGCCAGCACCACAGGGGCTAACTATGGCTACACCTTC
17	TRBV7-2	TRBJ2-6	.	few	CASSSPAGSFGANVLTF	TGTGCCAGCAGTTCCCCCGCCGGGTCATTTGGGGCCAACGTCCTGACTTTC
16	TRBV25-1	TRBJ1-5	.	.	CASSESKGGGNQPQHF	TGTGCCAGCAGTGAAAGTAAGGGGGGTGGGAATCAGCCCCAGCATTTT
14	TRBV25-1	TRBJ2-7	.	.	CASSEFDSSYEQYF	TGTGCCAGCAGTGAATTCGACAGCTCCTACGAGCAGTACTTC
14	TRBV5-1	TRBJ2-7	.	.	CASSLAARSWEQYF	TGCGCCAGCAGCTTGGCTGCTCGGTCTTGGGAGCAGTACTTC
18	TRBV9	TRBJ2-7	.	.	CASSVVKGSGQPSYEQYF	TGTGCCAGCAGCGTAGTAAAGGGGAGTGGGCAGCCTTCCTACGAGCAGTACTTC
13	TRBV7-2	TRBJ1-5	TRBD1	few	CASNDRGQQPQHF	TGTGCCAGCAACGACAGGGGGCAACAGCCCCAGCATTTT
15	TRBV5-1	TRBJ1-4	.	.	CASSHTGSSDEKLFF	TGCGCCAGCAGCCATACAGGGTCCTCAGATGAAAAACTGTTTTTT
14	TRBV20-1	TRBJ2-5	.	.	CSAALGRLGETQYF	TGCAGTGCTGCACTCGGCAGGCTAGGGGAGACCCAGTACTTC
15	TRBV28	TRBJ2-5	TRBD1	.	CASSLGTGGSEEQYF	TGTGCCAGCAGTTTAGGGACAGGGGGTTCTGAAGAGCAGTACTTC
14	TRBV4-3	TRBJ2-5	.	few	CASSQRLAKETQYF	TGCGCCAGCAGCCAGCGTCTGGCTAAAGAGACCCAGTACTTC
14	TRBV6-5	TRBJ1-1	.	few	CASSYGGSNTEAFF	TGTGCCAGCAGTTACGGGGGGTCGAACACTGAAGCTTTCTTT
14	TRBV7-7	TRBJ2-1	.	.	CASSPRAGDDEQFF	TGTGCTAGCAGCCCCAGGGCTGGGGATGATGAGCAGTTCTTC
15	TRBV7-2	TRBJ1-6	TRBD1	.	CASSFRTGQRSPLHF	TGTGCCAGCAGCTTCCGGACAGGTCAGCGTTCACCCCTCCACTTT
18	TRBV7-9	TRBJ1-1	TRBD1	few	CASSLDRWDREPNTEAFF	TGTGCCAGCAGCTTAGATCGGTGGGACAGGGAGCCCAACACTGAAGCTTTCTTT
15	TRBV12-3/TRBV12-4	TRBJ2-3	.	few	CASSLGSMGTDTQYF	TGTGCCAGCAGTTTAGGGAGTATGGGCACAGATACGCAGTATTTT
17	TRBV4-2	TRBJ2-1	.	.	CASSQDELLRPYNEQFF	TGTGCCAGCAGCCAAGACGAGCTTCTCCGGCCCTACAATGAGCAGTTCTTC
15	TRBV6-2/TRBV6-3	TRBJ2-3	.	.	CASNDGGPSTDTQYF	TGTGCCAGCAACGACGGGGGCCCTAGCACAGATACGCAGTATTTT
16	TRBV3-1	TRBJ2-3	.	few	CASSQNSGYSTDTQYF	TGTGCCAGCAGCCAAAACTCAGGGTACAGCACAGATACGCAGTATTTT
16	TRBV18	TRBJ2-7	.	.	CASSPLGDGSSYEQYF	TGTGCCAGCTCACCGCTGGGGGACGGGAGCTCCTACGAGCAGTACTTC
13	TRBV7-9	TRBJ2-1	.	.	CASSGAGQFEQFF	TGTGCCAGCAGCGGAGCAGGACAGTTTGAGCAGTTCTTC
15	TRBV6-2/TRBV6-3	TRBJ2-7	.	.	CASSYRVGGYYEQYF	TGTGCCAGCAGTTACCGCGTCGGGGGATACTACGAGCAGTACTTC
13	TRBV29-1	TRBJ2-3	.	few	CSVGFQGLGTQYF	TGCAGCGTTGGATTCCAGGGTTTAGGTACGCAGTATTTT
18	TRBV4-1	TRBJ1-6	.	.	CASSQGGPNQGYNSPLHF	TGCGCCAGCAGCCAAGGGGGACCTAATCAAGGGTATAATTCACCCCTCCACTTT
12	TRBV12-3/TRBV12-4	TRBJ2-2	.	few	CASRQNTGELFF	TGTGCCAGCAGGCAGAACACCGGGGAGCTGTTTTTT
12	TRBV7-9	TRBJ1-2	.	.	CASPGGPYGYTF	TGTGCCAGCCCCGGGGGTCCCTATGGCTACACCTTC
16	TRBV7-6	TRBJ2-7	.	once	CASSLGGTGSSYEQYF	TGTGCCAGCAGCTTAGGAGGAACAGGGAGCTCCTACGAGCAGTACTTC
17	TRBV11-2	TRBJ2-5	TRBD2	.	CASSSNPGLPYQETQYF	TGTGCCAGCAGCTCCAACCCGGGACTACCGTACCAAGAGACCCAGTACTTC
15	TRBV5-1	TRBJ1-1	.	.	CASSLETGMNTEAFF	TGCGCCAGCAGCCTGGAAACAGGAATGAACACTGAAGCTTTCTTT
14	TRBV5-5	TRBJ2-7	.	.	CASNVRGASYEQYF	TGTGCCAGCAATGTCAGGGGGGCCTCCTACGAGCAGTACTTC
12	TRBV27	TRBJ1-2	.	.	CASSLSTRGYTF	TGTGCCAGCAGTTTATCGACCCGTGGCTACACCTTC
15	TRBV7-9	TRBJ2-5	.	.	CASSLETNPQETQYF	TGTGCCAGCAGCTTGGAGACTAACCCCCAAGAGACCCAGTACTTC